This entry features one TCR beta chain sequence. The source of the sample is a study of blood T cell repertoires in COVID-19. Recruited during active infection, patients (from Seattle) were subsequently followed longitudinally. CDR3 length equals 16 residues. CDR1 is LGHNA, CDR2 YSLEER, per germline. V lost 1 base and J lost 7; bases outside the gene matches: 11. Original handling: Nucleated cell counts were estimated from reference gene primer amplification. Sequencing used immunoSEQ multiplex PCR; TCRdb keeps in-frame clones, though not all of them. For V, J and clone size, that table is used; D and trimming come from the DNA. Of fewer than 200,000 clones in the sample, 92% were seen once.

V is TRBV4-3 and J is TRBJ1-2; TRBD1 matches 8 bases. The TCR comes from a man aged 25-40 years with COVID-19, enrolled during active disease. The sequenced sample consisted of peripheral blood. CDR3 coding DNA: TGCGCCAGCAGCCAAGGCCGGAGGGCAGGGGGCATTGGCTACACCTTC. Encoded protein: CASSQGRRAGGIGYTF.